This TCR beta chain was recorded in a study of blood T cell repertoires in COVID-19. The wider study: Researchers got acute and convalescent COVID-19 samples from the United States, Italy and Spain.

The CDR3 has 16 residues. Germline lookup yields CDR1 SGHAT and CDR2 FQNNGV. J lost 1 base, V lost 4 bases, and 7 bases had no gene match. All enrollees were roughly 18 to 89 years old and from approximately 25 US areas. Recovered participants had two consecutive negative NP/OP PCR tests, healthcare professional clearance, or symptom resolution. Measured with immunoSEQ multiplex PCR; TCRdb has only the in-frame clones, and not every one. The sample records 250,000 to 350,000 clones, about 89% being singletons. The receptor comes from a woman in her 30s who had recovered from COVID-19. The rearrangement uses TRBV11-2 and TRBJ2-5, with TRBD2 matching 9 bases. The specimen sequenced was PBMCs or T cells enriched from blood (not recorded which). The CDR3 nucleotides are TGTGCCAGCAGCTCCCTGGGTAGCGGGGGCCAAGAGACCCAGTACTTC. It translates to CASSSLGSGGQETQYF. Full variable domain (missing parts from reference TRBV11-2 and TRBJ2-5): EAGVAQSPRYKIIEKRQSVAFWCNPISGHATLYWYQQILGQGPKLLIQFQNNGVVDDSQLPKDRFSAERLKGVDSTLKIQPAKLEDSAVYLCASSSLGSGGQETQYFGPGTRLLVL.